This is a list of T cell receptor beta chains from one sample in a study of chemoradiotherapy in HPV16-positive cancers. Data came from immunoSEQ multiplex PCR; TCRdb stores just in-frame clones and leaves some out. The sample includes about 8,900 clones, roughly 85% of them seen just once. The specimen comprised tumor tissue, sampled from a patient who underwent chemoradiotherapy. The origin of the receptors is a human donor with HPV-associated anogenital cancer. The CDR3 runs from the conserved cysteine through the conserved F or W. D genes are given only for firm matches. Not every row has a clone size; where given, it reads once, few, many or a size class.

J gene: TRBJ1-5
clone size: NA
V gene: TRBV28
D gene: TRBD1
CDR3 protein: CASSQPTGGNQPQHF
CDR3 DNA: TGTGCCAGCAGCCAACCGACAGGGGGCAATCAGCCCCAGCATTTT

J gene: TRBJ2-3
clone size: NA
V gene: TRBV29-1
D gene: NA
CDR3 protein: CSVERAVQDTQYF
CDR3 DNA: TGCAGCGTTGAAAGGGCAGTCCAAGATACGCAGTATTTT

J gene: TRBJ2-1
clone size: NA
V gene: TRBV4-1
D gene: NA
CDR3 protein: CASSQGYFNEQFF
CDR3 DNA: TGCGCCAGCAGCCAAGGGTATTTCAATGAGCAGTTCTTC

J gene: TRBJ1-5
clone size: NA
V gene: TRBV15
D gene: TRBD1
CDR3 protein: CATSRAGQVQHF
CDR3 DNA: TGTGCCACCAGCAGAGCCGGACAGGTGCAGCATTTT

J gene: TRBJ2-3
clone size: NA
V gene: TRBV25-1
D gene: TRBD2
CDR3 protein: CASPRDGGKSTDTQYF
CDR3 DNA: TGTGCCAGCCCGAGGGACGGGGGGAAGAGCACAGATACGCAGTATTTT

J gene: TRBJ2-7
clone size: NA
V gene: TRBV6-1
D gene: NA
CDR3 protein: CASSEALLGSYEQYF
CDR3 DNA: TGTGCCAGCAGTGAAGCGCTTCTTGGGTCCTACGAGCAGTACTTC

J gene: TRBJ2-1
clone size: NA
V gene: TRBV10-2
D gene: NA
CDR3 protein: CASSDRGFSYNEQFF
CDR3 DNA: TGCGCCAGCAGTGACAGGGGTTTTTCGTACAATGAGCAGTTCTTC

J gene: TRBJ2-3
clone size: once
V gene: TRBV18
D gene: NA
CDR3 protein: CASSPGGKGSADTQYF
CDR3 DNA: TGTGCCAGCTCACCGGGGGGAAAGGGGAGCGCAGATACGCAGTATTTT

J gene: TRBJ1-2
clone size: NA
V gene: TRBV19
D gene: NA
CDR3 protein: CASSIFGGAGYTF
CDR3 DNA: TGTGCCAGTAGTATATTCGGTGGGGCTGGCTACACCTTC

J gene: TRBJ1-3
clone size: NA
V gene: TRBV29-1
D gene: NA
CDR3 protein: CSVEVGNTIYF
CDR3 DNA: TGCAGCGTTGAAGTAGGAAACACCATATATTTT

J gene: TRBJ2-1
clone size: NA
V gene: TRBV7-9
D gene: NA
CDR3 protein: CASSLMSGQFF
CDR3 DNA: TGTGCCAGCAGCTTAATGTCGGGGCAGTTCTTC

J gene: TRBJ2-1
clone size: NA
V gene: TRBV7-2
D gene: TRBD2
CDR3 protein: CASSLEGTSGRPNEQFF
CDR3 DNA: TGTGCCAGCAGCTTAGAAGGGACTAGCGGGAGGCCCAATGAGCAGTTCTTC

J gene: TRBJ1-2
clone size: NA
V gene: TRBV28
D gene: NA
CDR3 protein: CASTSLLGWSYGYTF
CDR3 DNA: TGTGCCAGCACCTCGCTCCTCGGGTGGTCGTATGGCTACACCTTC

J gene: TRBJ1-1
clone size: NA
V gene: TRBV4-1
D gene: NA
CDR3 protein: CASRTGRSEAFF
CDR3 DNA: TGCGCCAGCAGAACAGGGCGCTCTGAAGCTTTCTTT

J gene: TRBJ2-5
clone size: NA
V gene: TRBV30
D gene: NA
CDR3 protein: CAWSGTPETQYF
CDR3 DNA: TGTGCCTGGAGTGGGACACCAGAGACCCAGTACTTC

J gene: TRBJ1-2
clone size: once
V gene: TRBV10-3
D gene: NA
CDR3 protein: CAISETRVGYTF
CDR3 DNA: TGTGCCATCAGTGAGACCAGGGTTGGCTACACCTTC

J gene: TRBJ2-7
clone size: NA
V gene: TRBV27
D gene: NA
CDR3 protein: CASSLVGQYEQYF
CDR3 DNA: TGTGCCAGCAGTTTGGTAGGACAATACGAGCAGTACTTC

J gene: TRBJ2-3
clone size: NA
V gene: TRBV25-1
D gene: NA
CDR3 protein: CASSEYWGAQPDTQYF
CDR3 DNA: TGTGCCAGCAGTGAATATTGGGGGGCCCAACCAGATACGCAGTATTTT

J gene: TRBJ2-3
clone size: NA
V gene: TRBV5-4
D gene: TRBD2
CDR3 protein: CASSRPGGQTDTQYF
CDR3 DNA: TGTGCCAGCAGCCGGCCGGGGGGGCAAACAGATACGCAGTATTTT

J gene: TRBJ1-4
clone size: NA
V gene: TRBV9
D gene: NA
CDR3 protein: CASSVDLAANEKLFF
CDR3 DNA: TGTGCCAGCAGCGTAGATTTGGCAGCTAATGAAAAACTGTTTTTT

J gene: TRBJ2-7
clone size: NA
V gene: TRBV19
D gene: TRBD1
CDR3 protein: CASSISGQGSHEQYF
CDR3 DNA: TGTGCCAGTAGTATCTCCGGACAGGGGTCCCACGAGCAGTACTTC

J gene: TRBJ2-3
clone size: NA
V gene: TRBV7-6
D gene: TRBD2
CDR3 protein: CASSRRTSGSDTQYF
CDR3 DNA: TGTGCCAGCAGCAGACGGACTAGCGGGTCAGATACGCAGTATTTT

J gene: TRBJ1-2
clone size: NA
V gene: TRBV7-9
D gene: TRBD1
CDR3 protein: CASSSRQGDTYGYTF
CDR3 DNA: TGTGCCAGCAGCTCCCGACAGGGGGATACCTATGGCTACACCTTC

J gene: TRBJ2-4
clone size: NA
V gene: TRBV4-2
D gene: TRBD1
CDR3 protein: CASSQASGTVLKNIQYF
CDR3 DNA: TGTGCCAGCAGCCAAGCTTCCGGGACAGTCCTCAAAAACATTCAGTACTTC

J gene: TRBJ1-5
clone size: NA
V gene: TRBV19
D gene: NA
CDR3 protein: CASSTMTASNQPQHF
CDR3 DNA: TGTGCCAGTAGTACGATGACGGCTAGCAATCAGCCCCAGCATTTT

J gene: TRBJ2-3
clone size: NA
V gene: TRBV29-1
D gene: NA
CDR3 protein: CSVNPRGISTDTQYF
CDR3 DNA: TGCAGCGTTAATCCTCGGGGAATATCCACAGATACGCAGTATTTT

J gene: TRBJ1-2
clone size: NA
V gene: TRBV11-1
D gene: TRBD1
CDR3 protein: CASSRGVDRETSLVYGYTF
CDR3 DNA: TGTGCCAGCAGTAGGGGCGTCGACAGGGAAACCTCATTGGTCTATGGCTACACCTTC

J gene: TRBJ2-3
clone size: NA
V gene: TRBV7-2
D gene: NA
CDR3 protein: CASSPPLWGESTDTQYF
CDR3 DNA: TGTGCCAGCAGCCCCCCCTTGTGGGGAGAAAGCACAGATACGCAGTATTTT

J gene: TRBJ1-5
clone size: NA
V gene: TRBV5-6
D gene: TRBD1
CDR3 protein: CASSFGQGAENQPQHF
CDR3 DNA: TGTGCCAGCAGCTTCGGACAGGGGGCGGAAAATCAGCCCCAGCATTTT

J gene: TRBJ1-1
clone size: NA
V gene: TRBV5-1
D gene: TRBD1
CDR3 protein: CASSLLTGTNTEAFF
CDR3 DNA: TGCGCCAGCAGCTTGCTGACAGGGACCAACACTGAAGCTTTCTTT

J gene: TRBJ2-7
clone size: NA
V gene: TRBV28
D gene: NA
CDR3 protein: CASTPALSSYEQYF
CDR3 DNA: TGTGCCAGCACCCCAGCTCTTAGCTCCTACGAGCAGTACTTC

J gene: TRBJ1-5
clone size: NA
V gene: TRBV2
D gene: NA
CDR3 protein: CASSARQAIGNQPQHF
CDR3 DNA: TGTGCCAGCAGCGCCCGACAGGCTATTGGCAATCAGCCCCAGCATTTT

J gene: TRBJ1-1
clone size: NA
V gene: TRBV10-3
D gene: NA
CDR3 protein: CAITQEGITEAFF
CDR3 DNA: TGTGCCATCACCCAGGAGGGGATCACTGAAGCTTTCTTT

J gene: TRBJ1-5
clone size: NA
V gene: TRBV5-6
D gene: NA
CDR3 protein: CASSLSGRSHQPQHF
CDR3 DNA: TGTGCCAGCAGCTTGTCGGGGCGTTCCCATCAGCCCCAGCATTTT

J gene: TRBJ1-2
clone size: few
V gene: TRBV5-1
D gene: TRBD1
CDR3 protein: CASSPGQGGGYTF
CDR3 DNA: TGCGCCAGCAGCCCGGGACAGGGCGGTGGCTACACCTTC

J gene: TRBJ1-1
clone size: NA
V gene: TRBV9
D gene: TRBD1
CDR3 protein: CASSLRPPGQGRWTEAFF
CDR3 DNA: TGTGCCAGCAGCCTGAGGCCCCCGGGACAGGGGCGATGGACTGAAGCTTTCTTT

J gene: TRBJ2-7
clone size: NA
V gene: TRBV7-2
D gene: TRBD2
CDR3 protein: CASSLGEGLSYEQYF
CDR3 DNA: TGTGCCAGCAGCTTGGGGGAGGGCCTTTCCTACGAGCAGTACTTC

J gene: TRBJ2-7
clone size: NA
V gene: TRBV11-2
D gene: TRBD2
CDR3 protein: CASSLYLADLYEQYF
CDR3 DNA: TGTGCCAGCAGCTTATATCTAGCGGACCTCTACGAGCAGTACTTC

J gene: TRBJ1-1
clone size: NA
V gene: TRBV2
D gene: NA
CDR3 protein: CASSGNMNTEAFF
CDR3 DNA: TGTGCCAGCTCGGGGAACATGAACACTGAAGCTTTCTTT

J gene: TRBJ1-6
clone size: NA
V gene: TRBV2
D gene: NA
CDR3 protein: CASIWAGVDSPLHF
CDR3 DNA: TGTGCCAGCATTTGGGCTGGGGTGGATTCACCCCTCCACTTT

J gene: TRBJ2-1
clone size: NA
V gene: TRBV27
D gene: TRBD2
CDR3 protein: CASETRSRIAGVPEQFF
CDR3 DNA: TGTGCCAGCGAAACTCGGTCTAGGATAGCGGGGGTACCCGAGCAGTTCTTC

J gene: TRBJ2-5
clone size: NA
V gene: TRBV5-6
D gene: TRBD2
CDR3 protein: CASTKFLGGAQYF
CDR3 DNA: TGTGCCAGCACCAAATTCCTCGGGGGGGCCCAGTACTTC

J gene: TRBJ2-1
clone size: NA
V gene: TRBV10-2
D gene: TRBD2
CDR3 protein: CAGGAGGNEQFF
CDR3 DNA: TGCGCCGGGGGGGCGGGAGGCAATGAGCAGTTCTTC

J gene: TRBJ2-5
clone size: few
V gene: TRBV7-9
D gene: TRBD1
CDR3 protein: CASSRQDRGLRETQYF
CDR3 DNA: TGTGCCAGCAGCCGACAGGACAGGGGCTTGCGGGAGACCCAGTACTTC

J gene: TRBJ2-3
clone size: NA
V gene: TRBV5-5
D gene: TRBD2
CDR3 protein: CASSLVGLAGVLSDTQYF
CDR3 DNA: TGTGCCAGCAGCTTGGTAGGACTAGCGGGAGTCTTGTCAGATACGCAGTATTTT

J gene: TRBJ2-2
clone size: NA
V gene: TRBV6-5
D gene: NA
CDR3 protein: CASSAGPGYTGELFF
CDR3 DNA: TGTGCCAGCAGTGCGGGGCCCGGCTACACCGGGGAGCTGTTTTTT

J gene: TRBJ2-3
clone size: NA
V gene: TRBV30
D gene: TRBD2
CDR3 protein: CACQRGLTDTQYF
CDR3 DNA: TGTGCCTGCCAGCGGGGGCTAACAGATACGCAGTATTTT

J gene: TRBJ2-7
clone size: NA
V gene: TRBV2
D gene: TRBD1
CDR3 protein: CASTTGGSSSEQYF
CDR3 DNA: TGTGCCAGCACGACAGGGGGCAGCAGTTCCGAGCAGTACTTC

J gene: TRBJ2-7
clone size: NA
V gene: TRBV6-5
D gene: TRBD1
CDR3 protein: CASSFDRGTILYEQYF
CDR3 DNA: TGTGCCAGCAGTTTCGACAGGGGCACTATCCTATACGAGCAGTACTTC

J gene: TRBJ1-1
clone size: NA
V gene: TRBV11-2
D gene: TRBD1
CDR3 protein: CASSLGTGGPHTEAFF
CDR3 DNA: TGTGCCAGCAGCTTAGGGACAGGGGGCCCACACACTGAAGCTTTCTTT

J gene: TRBJ1-3
clone size: NA
V gene: TRBV5-1
D gene: NA
CDR3 protein: CASSSRGGGASGNTIYF
CDR3 DNA: TGCGCCAGCAGCTCCCGAGGGGGGGGAGCCTCTGGAAACACCATATATTTT

J gene: TRBJ2-7
clone size: NA
V gene: TRBV7-3
D gene: NA
CDR3 protein: CASSLTGSSVVAEQYF
CDR3 DNA: TGTGCCAGCAGCTTAACGGGGAGTTCCGTTGTCGCCGAGCAGTACTTC

J gene: TRBJ1-1
clone size: few
V gene: TRBV28
D gene: TRBD1
CDR3 protein: CASGGTGGAYTEAFF
CDR3 DNA: TGTGCCAGCGGTGGGACAGGGGGCGCGTACACTGAAGCTTTCTTT

J gene: TRBJ2-7
clone size: NA
V gene: TRBV6-1
D gene: NA
CDR3 protein: CASSEGWGARNEQYF
CDR3 DNA: TGTGCCAGCAGTGAAGGGTGGGGGGCGCGAAACGAGCAGTACTTC

J gene: TRBJ1-2
clone size: NA
V gene: TRBV2
D gene: NA
CDR3 protein: CASRALSTGNYGYTF
CDR3 DNA: TGTGCCAGCAGGGCCCTTTCGACAGGCAACTATGGCTACACCTTC

J gene: TRBJ2-7
clone size: NA
V gene: TRBV29-1
D gene: NA
CDR3 protein: CSVEKGRSYEQYF
CDR3 DNA: TGCAGCGTTGAAAAGGGCAGATCCTACGAGCAGTACTTC

J gene: TRBJ1-5
clone size: NA
V gene: TRBV6-5
D gene: TRBD1
CDR3 protein: CASPTSGTGNQPQHF
CDR3 DNA: TGTGCCAGCCCAACCTCCGGGACAGGGAATCAGCCCCAGCATTTT

J gene: TRBJ1-5
clone size: NA
V gene: TRBV27
D gene: NA
CDR3 protein: CASSLESTDQPQHF
CDR3 DNA: TGTGCCAGCAGTTTAGAATCCACAGACCAGCCCCAGCATTTT

J gene: TRBJ2-5
clone size: NA
V gene: TRBV5-1
D gene: NA
CDR3 protein: CASSLGASTETQYF
CDR3 DNA: TGCGCCAGCAGCTTAGGGGCTAGCACAGAGACCCAGTACTTC

J gene: TRBJ2-6
clone size: NA
V gene: TRBV7-3
D gene: NA
CDR3 protein: CASSFQGSGANVLTF
CDR3 DNA: TGTGCCAGCAGCTTCCAGGGTTCTGGGGCCAACGTCCTGACTTTC